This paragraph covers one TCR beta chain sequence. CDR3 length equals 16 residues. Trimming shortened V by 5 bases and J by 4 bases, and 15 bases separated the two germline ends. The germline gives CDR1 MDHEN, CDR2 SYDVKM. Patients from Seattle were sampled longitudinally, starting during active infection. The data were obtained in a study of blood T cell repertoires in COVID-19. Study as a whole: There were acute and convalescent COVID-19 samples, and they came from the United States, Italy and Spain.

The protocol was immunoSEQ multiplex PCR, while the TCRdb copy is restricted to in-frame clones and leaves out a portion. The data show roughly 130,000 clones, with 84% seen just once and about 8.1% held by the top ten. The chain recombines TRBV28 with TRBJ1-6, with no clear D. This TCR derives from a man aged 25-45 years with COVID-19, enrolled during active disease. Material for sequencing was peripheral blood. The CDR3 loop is CASSTRPGSYNSPLHF. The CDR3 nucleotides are TGTGCCAGCAGTACACGCCCCGGGTCTTATAATTCACCCCTCCACTTT.